These T cell receptor beta chains were read from a single sample in a study of T cell responses to AZD1222 COVID-19 vaccine. Generated by immunoSEQ multiplex PCR, the TCRdb table keeps only in-frame clones and is missing some. The table has about 150,000 clones, about 94% seen once; the top ten hold roughly 3.9%. Sequencing used peripheral blood, obtained 28 days after the second AZD1222 dose. These receptor sequences come from an adult who received the AZD1222 COVID-19 vaccine. Both conserved end residues are part of each CDR3. A D gene is named only where the DNA matches it firmly.

CDR3: CSVGNPTGLSSYEQYF
DNA: TGCAGCGTCGGGAACCCTACAGGGTTGAGCTCCTACGAGCAGTACTTC
J: TRBJ2-7
D: -
V: TRBV29-1

CDR3: CASSSRDLKNTGELFF
DNA: TGTGCCAGCAGCTCCCGGGACTTAAAGAACACCGGGGAGCTGTTTTTT
J: TRBJ2-2
D: -
V: TRBV21-1

CDR3: CVRSDPGRADSYEQYF
DNA: TGTGTCAGAAGCGACCCTGGGCGGGCCGACTCCTACGAGCAGTACTTC
J: TRBJ2-7
D: -
V: TRBV7-5

CDR3: CASSQRTSGWETQYF
DNA: TGTGCCAGCAGCCAGCGGACTAGCGGGTGGGAGACCCAGTACTTC
J: TRBJ2-5
D: TRBD2
V: TRBV5-8

CDR3: CASNGQGWAGTEAFF
DNA: TGTGCCAGCAACGGACAGGGCTGGGCAGGGACTGAAGCTTTCTTT
J: TRBJ1-1
D: TRBD1
V: TRBV7-2

CDR3: CASSYSISLGYTF
DNA: TGTGCCAGCAGTTACTCGATCTCCCTGGGCTACACCTTC
J: TRBJ1-2
D: -
V: TRBV6-2/TRBV6-3

CDR3: CASSLGPDQPQHF
DNA: TGCGCCAGCAGCTTGGGACCGGATCAGCCCCAGCATTTT
J: TRBJ1-5
D: -
V: TRBV5-1

CDR3: CSAWDRATTF
DNA: TGCAGTGCCTGGGACAGGGCTACAACCTTC
J: TRBJ1-2
D: TRBD1
V: TRBV20-1

CDR3: CASSGGGTGNQPQHF
DNA: TGTGCCAGTAGTGGAGGGGGTACGGGCAATCAGCCCCAGCATTTT
J: TRBJ1-5
D: -
V: TRBV19

CDR3: CASSEMGLAGDEQFF
DNA: TGTGCCAGCAGTGAAATGGGACTAGCCGGCGATGAGCAGTTCTTC
J: TRBJ2-1
D: TRBD2
V: TRBV2

CDR3: CAIGQGPNTEAFF
DNA: TGCGCCATCGGACAGGGACCGAACACTGAAGCTTTCTTT
J: TRBJ1-1
D: TRBD1
V: TRBV4-1

CDR3: CASRHRQGAAWEQFF
DNA: TGTGCCAGCAGACACAGACAGGGGGCGGCATGGGAGCAGTTCTTC
J: TRBJ2-1
D: TRBD1
V: TRBV6-5

CDR3: CASSATRGQETQYF
DNA: TGTGCCAGCAGTGCTACTCGGGGTCAAGAGACCCAGTACTTC
J: TRBJ2-5
D: -
V: TRBV7-6

CDR3: CASSEGGWTFFSYNEQFF
DNA: TGTGCCAGCAGCGAAGGTGGGTGGACATTCTTCTCCTACAATGAGCAGTTCTTC
J: TRBJ2-1
D: -
V: TRBV5-6

CDR3: CASTLLRYEAFF
DNA: TGTGCCAGCACCCTACTGAGGTATGAAGCTTTCTTT
J: TRBJ1-1
D: -
V: TRBV11-2